These 23 T cell receptor beta chains were all obtained from the same sample, sequenced in a study of technical replicates of blood from several donors. Assay: immunoSEQ multiplex PCR; the TCRdb copy retains only in-frame clones and omits some. The table has some 77,000 clones, around 90% seen once. The sample comprised T cells isolated from PBMCs. The source of these receptors is a human donor in good health.

The V gene is TRBV4-1, the J gene TRBJ2-1, with unresolved D. This CDR3 has 13 residues. Trimming removed 2 bases at V and 8 bases at J, with 10 bases between. Germline values: CDR1 MGHRA, CDR2 YSYEKL. The CDR3 DNA reads as TGCGCCAGCAGCCAACTAGGTTTAGATGAGCAGTTCTTC. Residues: CASSQLGLDEQFF.

The rearrangement joins TRBV10-3 to TRBJ2-1; the match to TRBD2 covers 8 bases. Germline CDR1 ENHRY, CDR2 SYGVKD. V lost 2 bases, J lost 8 bases, and 2 bases stayed unmatched. This CDR3 is 13 amino acids long. The CDR3 DNA is TGTGCCATCAGTGAGCGGGAGGGCGATGAGCAGTTCTTC. This gives the protein CAISEREGDEQFF.

This chain's CDR3 is CASSAQGTANYGYTF. CDR3 bases: TGTGCCAGCAGTGCCCAAGGGACAGCGAACTATGGCTACACCTTC. The chain recombines TRBV27 with TRBJ1-2; TRBD1 aligns across 7 bases. J was trimmed by 2 bases and V by 5 bases; bases with no gene match: 8. Germline V gene lookup returns CDR1 MNHEY and CDR2 SMNVEV (reference sequence). CDR3 length: 15 amino acids.

This clone was found many times. The chain couples TRBV5-6 to TRBJ2-7; D is perhaps TRBD2 (6 bases). Germline V gives CDR1 SGHDT, CDR2 YYEEEE. The V gene lost 0 bases and the J gene lost 5 bases, with 9 bases spanning the gap. The CDR3 is 13 amino acids. The CDR3 region has the DNA TGTGCCAGCAGCTTGGCGGGAGTACACGAGCAGTACTTC. Its protein product is CASSLAGVHEQYF. The full variable domain, in which reference TRBV5-6 and TRBJ2-7 provide the parts outside the CDR3, is DAGVTQSPTHLIKTRGQQVTLRCSPKSGHDTVSWYQQALGQGPQFIFQYYEEEERQRGNFPDRFSGHQFPNYSSELNVNALLLGDSALYLCASSLAGVHEQYFGPGTRLTVT.

This clone is a singleton in its sample. V usage is TRBV5-1 and J usage is TRBJ2-6, with a weak D call TRBD1 (6 bases). This CDR3 has 14 amino acids. V lost 4 bases and J 7 bases, leaving 12 bases between the germline ends. The V gene's germline CDR1 is SGHRS and CDR2 YFSETQ. The CDR3 is CASSPGTPANVLTF. The CDR3, as DNA: TGCGCCAGCAGCCCCGGGACACCAGCCAACGTCCTGACTTTC.

V usage is TRBV21-1 and J usage is TRBJ2-4; TRBD1, as called in the table, went unchecked against the DNA. TRBV21-1 represents a pseudogene. CDR3 length equals 15 residues. The DNA of the CDR3 is TGTGCCAGCACCCCTGGGGGCAGGCGTAAAAACATTCAGTACTTC. It is translated as CASTPGGRRKNIQYF.

The rearrangement joins TRBV9 to TRBJ2-7, with a weak D call TRBD2 (5 bases). Germline CDR1 and CDR2: SGDLS and YYNGEE. The CDR3 is made up of 14 amino acids. Trimming cost V 4 bases and J 8 bases, with 19 bases left between them. DNA of the CDR3: TGTGCCAGCAGCCCAGACCGGGGATACCGTAAGCAGTACTTC. Its translation is CASSPDRGYRKQYF.

This clone occurred a few times. The chain joins TRBV5-6 to TRBJ1-1; TRBD1 agrees at 10 bases. The CDR3 spans 17 residues. CDR1 SGHDT and CDR2 YYEEEE come from the germline V gene. V lost 3 bases and J lost 3; bases outside the gene matches: 11. Here the CDR3 reads CASSSFGTGVLDTEAFF. The CDR3 DNA sequence: TGTGCCAGCAGCTCGTTCGGGACAGGGGTTTTGGACACTGAAGCTTTCTTT.

The chain uses TRBV10-2 and TRBJ2-2; no definite D call. The CDR3 contains 13 residues. Per the germline V gene, CDR1 is WSHSY and CDR2 is SAAADI. The V gene lost 2 bases and the J gene lost 5 bases, with 6 bases spanning the gap. The CDR3 nucleotides are TGCGCCAGCAGTGAGACAGTTACCGGGGAGCTGTTTTTT. Its protein is CASSETVTGELFF.

The chain uses TRBV28 and TRBJ1-5; perhaps TRBD1 as D (5 bases). Germline assignment: CDR1 MDHEN and CDR2 SYDVKM. The CDR3 is made up of 14 amino acids. The germline V and J ends were trimmed by 2 bases and 7 bases, with 12 bases remaining between them. The CDR3 DNA is TGTGCCAGCAGTTTAGGCAGGGCGGGGCAGCCCCAGCATTTT. The encoded protein is CASSLGRAGQPQHF.

The chain employs TRBV6-5 and TRBJ2-5; the D gene is possibly TRBD1 (5 bases). V lost 6 bases and J 7 bases, leaving 12 bases between the germline ends. The CDR3 spans 12 residues. Germline CDR1 is MNHEY and CDR2 is SVGAGI. The CDR3 loop reads CASRQGLGTQYF. Written as DNA, the CDR3 is TGTGCCAGCAGGCAGGGTTTAGGGACCCAGTACTTC.

This clone has just one count. The same CDR3 can be traced to other DNA sequences in this sample. The chain is built from TRBV18 and TRBJ2-5; D gene uncertain. V dropped 3 bases and J dropped 0 bases, with 2 bases sitting between them. The CDR3 runs 12 residues. CDR1 is KGHSH, CDR2 LQKENI, per germline. CDR3 residues: CASSPYQETQYF. The CDR3 coding sequence is TGTGCCAGCTCACCCTACCAAGAGACCCAGTACTTC.

The gene calls are TRBV5-4 and TRBJ2-7, with TRBD2 matching over 12 bases. V lost 1 base to trimming and J lost 6 bases; unmatched junction nucleotides: 8. This CDR3 region has 16 residues. Germline CDR1 SGHNT, CDR2 YYREEE (reference sequence). CDR3 sequence: CASSLTLAGGIGEQYF. The CDR3 bases are TGTGCCAGCAGCTTGACCCTAGCGGGAGGGATTGGCGAGCAGTACTTC.

V gene TRBV28 combines with J gene TRBJ1-3; D gene unclear. Between the trimmed V and J ends, which lost 5 bases and 0 bases, there was a span of 2 bases. CDR3 length: 12 amino acids. From germline, CDR1 is MDHEN and CDR2 SYDVKM. CDR3: CASSLSGNTIYF. As DNA, the CDR3 is TGTGCCAGCAGTCTCTCTGGAAACACCATATATTTT.

The V and J genes are TRBV15 and TRBJ2-1, with 7 positions matching TRBD1. Germline V gene lookup returns CDR1 LNHNV and CDR2 YYDKDF (reference sequence). The CDR3 sequence is 18 residues long. Trimming at V came to 0 bases and at J to 1 base, leaving 9 bases not matched to a gene. CDR3 DNA: TGTGCCACCAGCAGAGAACGTATCCAGGGGGAGTCCTACAATGAGCAGTTCTTC. The encoded protein is CATSRERIQGESYNEQFF.

The chain carries TRBV5-1 and TRBJ2-5; a weak D match, TRBD1 (5 bases). The V gene's germline CDR1 is SGHRS and CDR2 YFSETQ. The CDR3 spans 15 residues. V was trimmed by 4 bases and J by 2 bases, leaving 15 bases between them. In nucleotides, the CDR3 is TGCGCCAGCAGCCGACTGACAGTTCCTCAAGAGACCCAGTACTTC. Protein: CASSRLTVPQETQYF.

The chain has TRBV9 and TRBJ2-7; TRBD2 aligns across 8 bases. Unmatched junction bases numbered 6, after V lost 0 bases and J lost 1 base. Germline-derived CDR1 and CDR2 are SGDLS and YYNGEE. The CDR3 has 16 amino acids. The CDR3 sequence is CASSVAPGLDSYEQYF. CDR3 nucleotide sequence: TGTGCCAGCAGCGTAGCCCCGGGACTAGATTCCTACGAGCAGTACTTC. The full variable domain, its missing parts supplied by reference TRBV9 and TRBJ2-7, is DSGVTQTPKHLITATGQRVTLRCSPRSGDLSVYWYQQSLDQGLQFLIQYYNGEERAKGNILERFSAQQFPDLHSELNLSSLELGDSALYFCASSVAPGLDSYEQYFGPGTRLTVT.

The chain employs TRBV30 and TRBJ2-2; D not resolved. Trimming left V 2 bases short and J 7 bases short, with 8 bases between. The CDR3 spans 12 residues. Germline loops: CDR1 GTSNPN, CDR2 SVGIG (reference sequence). CDR3 nucleotide sequence: TGTGCCTGGAGTTTTTCTTACGGGGAGCTGTTTTTT. Translation gives CAWSFSYGELFF. The complete variable domain, with remaining parts taken from reference TRBV30 and TRBJ2-2, reads SQTIHQWPATLVQPVGSPLSLECTVEGTSNPNLYWYRQAAGRGLQLLFYSVGIGQISSEVPQNLSASRPQDRQFILSSKKLLLSDSGFYLCAWSFSYGELFFGEGSRLTVL.

The chain couples TRBV19 to TRBJ1-1, with 9 bases identical to TRBD1. This CDR3 comprises 16 residues. Germline CDR1 reads LNHDA; CDR2 reads SQIVND (reference sequence). Germline trimming cut 5 bases from V and 0 bases from J; bases unmatched to any gene: 7. The CDR3 is CASSSKTGGMNTEAFF. The CDR3, as DNA: TGTGCCAGTAGTTCCAAGACAGGGGGTATGAACACTGAAGCTTTCTTT. Variable domain in full (rest from reference TRBV19 and TRBJ1-1): DGGITQSPKYLFRKEGQNVTLSCEQNLNHDAMYWYRQDPGQGLRLIYYSQIVNDFQKGDIAEGYSVSREKKESFPLTVTSAQKNPTAFYLCASSSKTGGMNTEAFFGQGTRLTVV.

The chain uses TRBV11-2 and TRBJ2-1; D is possibly TRBD1 (6 bases). The CDR3 spans 12 residues. The germline V and J ends were trimmed by 5 bases and 9 bases, with 11 bases remaining between them. CDR1 and CDR2 (germline): SGHAT, FQNNGV. The CDR3 DNA reads TGTGCCAGCAGCCTTACCAGGGGTGAGCAGTTCTTC. Translated, it gives CASSLTRGEQFF.

The chain is built from TRBV5-1 and TRBJ2-3, with D maybe TRBD1 (5 bases). The CDR3 is 14 residues long. Germline V lookup: CDR1 SGHRS, CDR2 YFSETQ. V was pared by 3 bases and J by 4 bases, with 12 bases between. The CDR3 DNA follows: TGCGCCAGCAGCTCGCAGGGAAGGGCAGATACGCAGTATTTT. This codes for CASSSQGRADTQYF. Supplemented by reference TRBV5-1 and TRBJ2-3, the full variable domain reads KAGVTQTPRYLIKTRGQQVTLSCSPISGHRSVSWYQQTPGQGLQFLFEYFSETQRNKGNFPGRFSGRQFSNSRSEMNVSTLELGDSALYLCASSSQGRADTQYFGPGTRLTVL.

The chain combines TRBV5-1 with TRBJ2-7, with a tentative D call TRBD1 (6 bases). V was shortened by 0 bases and J by 4 bases, with 11 bases between the two germline ends. From germline, CDR1 is SGHRS and CDR2 YFSETQ. The CDR3 is made up of 14 amino acids. The CDR3 spells CASSLGTAMYEQYF. CDR3 coding DNA: TGCGCCAGCAGCTTGGGGACAGCGATGTACGAGCAGTACTTC.

The V and J genes are TRBV6-1 and TRBJ2-7; 8 bases are a match to TRBD2. Germline V gene lookup returns CDR1 MNHNS and CDR2 SASEGT. Trimming took 10 bases from V and 3 from J; bases not matched to a gene: 11. The CDR3 contains 14 residues. The CDR3 protein is CATSLGLAFYEQYF. In nucleotides, the CDR3 is TGTGCCACATCGCTAGGACTAGCATTCTACGAGCAGTACTTC.